These T cell receptor beta chains were read from a single sample in a study of cytomegalovirus exposure and HLA in healthy donors. Assay used: immunoSEQ multiplex PCR; TCRdb lists only in-frame clones, some missing. The data show about 91,000 clones, about 89% seen once. The specimen was PBMCs. The receptor set was obtained from a man aged 30-40 years in good health and CMV-seropositive. The CDR3 runs from the conserved cysteine through the conserved F or W. The D gene is left open where the match is weak. Rows may omit the clone size; those that give it use once, few, many or a size class.

J gene,clone size,V gene,D gene,CDR3 DNA,CDR3 protein
TRBJ1-5,-,TRBV19,TRBD1,TGTGCCAGCACAGGGGGTTGGAATCAGCCCCAGCATTTT,CASTGGWNQPQHF
TRBJ2-3,-,TRBV7-9,TRBD2,TGTGCCAGCAGCTTTTCTTCGGCGGGAGGGCCCACAGATACGCAGTATTTT,CASSFSSAGGPTDTQYF
TRBJ1-3,once,TRBV7-2,-,TGTGCCAGCGGGAGGGAGGTGACTGGAAACACCATATATTTT,CASGREVTGNTIYF
TRBJ2-3,-,TRBV7-3,TRBD2,TGTGCCAGCAGCCCCGGGACTAGCGGGAGATATACGCAGTATTTT,CASSPGTSGRYTQYF
TRBJ2-1,-,TRBV7-3,TRBD1,TGTGCCAGCAGCCGGGGACAGGGGGCAATGGGTGAGCAGTTCTTC,CASSRGQGAMGEQFF
TRBJ2-1,-,TRBV28,TRBD2,TGTGCCAGCAGTAGGGCGGGAGATCGTGTTCGGCAGTTCTTC,CASSRAGDRVRQFF
TRBJ2-5,-,TRBV5-1,TRBD1,TGCGCCAGCAGCGGGACAGGAAATCAAGAGACCCAGTACTTC,CASSGTGNQETQYF
TRBJ1-1,-,TRBV5-6,-,TGTGCCAGCAGTATAGAGAGCCGAGGTGAAGCTTTCTTT,CASSIESRGEAFF
TRBJ1-5,-,TRBV5-5,-,TGTGCCAGCAGCTCGGGGGGGGAGGCTCAGCCCCAGCATTTT,CASSSGGEAQPQHF
TRBJ1-3,-,TRBV18,-,TGTGCCAGCTCACCACGGGTCGCAGGGCATGGAAACACCATATATTTT,CASSPRVAGHGNTIYF
TRBJ1-3,-,TRBV7-9,TRBD1,TGTGCCAGCAGCCCCCGTGGACAGGGGGGCTCCTCTGGAAACACCATATATTTT,CASSPRGQGGSSGNTIYF
TRBJ2-5,few,TRBV6-5,TRBD1,TGTGCCAGCAAACAGGGGGAGACCCAGTACTTC,CASKQGETQYF